This T cell receptor beta chain was sequenced during a study of T cell repertoires and leukemia-associated antigens (dated by TCRdb to the late 2010s). Concerning the study at large: About 5.1 to 7 million read pairs and roughly 3 to 5.0 million effective reads were obtained per sample, with roughly 15 million effective reads obtained overall. Using in vitro peptide stimulation of healthy T cells, the study set out to figure out what antigen is recognized by a TCR Vbeta21 clone that had previously been found in CML patients.

As a first step, the CD3+ T cells were left to rest overnight in RPMI 1640 lacking fetal bovine serum, at 2.5 million cells/mL. MACS immunomagnetic beads were used, per the manufacturer's instructions, to isolate CD3+ T cells from PBMCs. TRIzol reagent was used to extract total RNA from the cultured T cells. 5' rapid amplification of cDNA ends (5'RACE) was used to amplify TCRbeta libraries from RNA. Before sequencing, Qubit, an Agilent instrument, and quantitative PCR were used to check library concentration and integrity. Sequencing of qualified libraries was performed on Illumina HiSeq or MiSeq by a commercial service provider. The authors' pipeline ran thus. MiXCR version 1.8.2 was used to identify TCR sequences in each sample. For a clone to be considered qualified, a CDR3 longer than four amino acids, an in-frame nucleotide length, and the absence of a stop codon were required. A read counted as effective if the read contained the complete CDR3 structure. Validation of expanded clones was performed by RT-PCR with 24 Vbeta primers, GeneScan spectratyping, and Sanger sequencing. The public sequencing data were trimmed at Q25 with fastp and processed into clonotypes with MiXCR by TCRdb, which kept only in-frame beta chains. Each entry merges the rows of one CDR3 protein and shows their most common DNA and genes. TCRdb's processing, not the authors', yielded these V and J calls. The sample table records over 9,000 distinct CDR3 sequences; roughly two fifths of these occur just once. Around a quarter of the sample lies in the top ten.

As concerns this clonotype: This clone's antigen is unknown. As the CDR3 is not closed by the conserved phenylalanine or tryptophan, this likely results from a read error.

Termini included, the CDR3 measures 13 amino acids. Only the CDR3 region is kept as DNA, spanning 39 bases read in frame from base 1. The germline V gene (reference sequence) provides CDR1 LNHNV and CDR2 YYDKDF. What the work shows at the level of the full study, not this receptor alone: The antigen specificity and function of the expanded clones were not directly tested, and further investigation of both was required. Across the four groups, there were no significant differences in the numbers of Vbeta genes (about 64), Jbeta genes (approximately 13), VDJ rearrangements, or unique CDR3s.

Sequenced input: CD3+ T cells sorted from blood and cultured. This clonotype was obtained from a female donor in good health. Recombination joined TRBV15 with TRBJ2-7, with no D gene named confidently. At the DNA level, the sequence is TGTGCCGCCAGCAGAGATCGTCCCTACGAGCAGTACCTC. This encodes CAASRDRPYEQYL.